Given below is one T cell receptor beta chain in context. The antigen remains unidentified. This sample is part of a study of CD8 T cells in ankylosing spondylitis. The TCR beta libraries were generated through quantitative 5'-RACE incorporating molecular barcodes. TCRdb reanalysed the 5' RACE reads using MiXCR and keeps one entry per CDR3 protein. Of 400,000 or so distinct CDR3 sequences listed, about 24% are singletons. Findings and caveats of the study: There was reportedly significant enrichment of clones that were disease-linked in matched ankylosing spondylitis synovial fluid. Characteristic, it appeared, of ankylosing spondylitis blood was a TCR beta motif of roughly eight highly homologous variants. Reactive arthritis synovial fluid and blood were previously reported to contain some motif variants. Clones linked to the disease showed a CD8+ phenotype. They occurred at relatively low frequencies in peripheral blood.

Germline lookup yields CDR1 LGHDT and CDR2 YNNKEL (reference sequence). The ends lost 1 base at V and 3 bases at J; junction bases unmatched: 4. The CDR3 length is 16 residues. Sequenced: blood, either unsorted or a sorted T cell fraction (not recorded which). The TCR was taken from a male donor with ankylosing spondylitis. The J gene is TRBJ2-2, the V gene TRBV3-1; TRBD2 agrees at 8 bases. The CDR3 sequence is CASSQGTSSYTGELFF. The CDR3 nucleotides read TGTGCCAGCAGCCAAGGGACTAGCAGTTACACCGGGGAGCTGTTTTTT.